The clone carrying this TCR beta chain occurred many times. Its antigen is currently unknown. Produced via immunoSEQ multiplex PCR; TCRdb's table is partial and in-frame only. The sample gives approximately 31,000 clones, none seen only once, and the top ten clones hold over 4%. This record belongs to a study of T cells after posttransplantation cyclophosphamide. General study points: Blood and skin or GI T cell repertoires showed limited TRB overlap. After PTCy, TRB diversity resembled that of CNI/methotrexate controls. Donor CD8+ memory clones often dominated recipient blood repertoires at later times.

Germline CDR1 and CDR2: MNHEY and SMNVEV (reference sequence). Trimming pared 1 base from V and 11 bases from J, leaving 20 bases between. This CDR3 region has 15 residues. The chain links TRBV27 to TRBJ1-1, with a weak D call TRBD1 (6 bases). Sequenced material: PBMCs. This sequence originates from a woman in her 30s in good health and a related stem cell transplant donor. CDR3 bases: TGTGCCAGCAGTTTATACTCAGGGGCCATCCAAGGGGCTTTCTTT. It specifies CASSLYSGAIQGAFF.